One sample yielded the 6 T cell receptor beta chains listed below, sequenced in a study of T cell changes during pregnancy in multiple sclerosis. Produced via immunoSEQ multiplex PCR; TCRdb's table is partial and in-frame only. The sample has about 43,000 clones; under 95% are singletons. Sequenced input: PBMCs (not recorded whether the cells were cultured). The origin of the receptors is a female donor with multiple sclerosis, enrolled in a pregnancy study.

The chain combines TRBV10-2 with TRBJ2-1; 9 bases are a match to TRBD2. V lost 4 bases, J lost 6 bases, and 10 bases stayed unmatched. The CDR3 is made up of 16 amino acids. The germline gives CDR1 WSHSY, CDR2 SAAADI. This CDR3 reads CASSVYSAGGSNEQFF. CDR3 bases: TGCGCCAGCAGTGTTTATTCGGCGGGAGGGTCCAATGAGCAGTTCTTC.

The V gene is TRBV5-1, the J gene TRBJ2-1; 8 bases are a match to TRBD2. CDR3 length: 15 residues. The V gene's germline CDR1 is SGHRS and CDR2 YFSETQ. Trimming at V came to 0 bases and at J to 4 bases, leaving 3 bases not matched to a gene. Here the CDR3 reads CASSLEAGGYNEQFF. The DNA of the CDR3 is TGCGCCAGCAGCTTGGAGGCGGGAGGATACAATGAGCAGTTCTTC.

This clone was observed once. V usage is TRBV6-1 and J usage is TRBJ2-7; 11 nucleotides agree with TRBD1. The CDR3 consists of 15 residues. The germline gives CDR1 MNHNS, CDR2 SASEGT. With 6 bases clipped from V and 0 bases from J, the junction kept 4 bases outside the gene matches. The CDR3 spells CASSLGTGGSYEQYF. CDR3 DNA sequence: TGTGCCAGCAGCCTAGGGACAGGGGGCTCCTACGAGCAGTACTTC.

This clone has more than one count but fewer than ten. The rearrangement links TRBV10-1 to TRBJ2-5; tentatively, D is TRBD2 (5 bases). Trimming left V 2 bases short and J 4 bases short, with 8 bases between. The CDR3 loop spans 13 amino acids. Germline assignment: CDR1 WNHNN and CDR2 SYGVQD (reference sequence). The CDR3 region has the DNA TGCGCCAGCAGTGAGACTAGTGGAGAGACCCAGTACTTC. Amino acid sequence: CASSETSGETQYF.

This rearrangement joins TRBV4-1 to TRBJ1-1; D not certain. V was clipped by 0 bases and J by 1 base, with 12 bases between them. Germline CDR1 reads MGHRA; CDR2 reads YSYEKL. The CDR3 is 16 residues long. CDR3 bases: TGCGCCAGCAGCCAAGATGGCGGCTTACGGAACACTGAAGCTTTCTTT. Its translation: CASSQDGGLRNTEAFF.

The CDR3 DNA follows: TGTGCCAGCAAGGTGGGGGACGACCCCTATGGCTACACCTTC. Protein product: CASKVGDDPYGYTF. This chain joins TRBV7-2 and TRBJ1-2; D may be TRBD1 (5 bases). Trimming took off 7 bases at V and 4 bases at J, with 16 bases between the two ends. CDR3 length equals 14 residues. Germline V gene lookup returns CDR1 SGHTA and CDR2 FQGNSA.